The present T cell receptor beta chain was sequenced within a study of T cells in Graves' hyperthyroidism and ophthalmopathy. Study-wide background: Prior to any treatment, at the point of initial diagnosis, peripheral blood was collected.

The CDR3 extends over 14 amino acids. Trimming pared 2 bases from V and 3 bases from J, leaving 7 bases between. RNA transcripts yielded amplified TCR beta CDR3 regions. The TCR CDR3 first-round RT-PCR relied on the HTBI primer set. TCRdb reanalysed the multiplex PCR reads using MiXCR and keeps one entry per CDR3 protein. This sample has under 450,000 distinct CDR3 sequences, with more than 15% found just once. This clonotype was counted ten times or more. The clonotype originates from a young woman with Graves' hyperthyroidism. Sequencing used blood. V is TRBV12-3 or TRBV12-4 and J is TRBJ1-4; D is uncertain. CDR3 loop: CASSLYLPNEKLFF. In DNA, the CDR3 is TGTGCCAGCAGTTTATATCTACCTAATGAAAAACTGTTTTTT.